A single sample is the source of the 8 T cell receptor beta chains below, sequenced in a study of vaccination and CD4 T cells after COVID-19. Treatment described: approximately 9-day PBMC culture with coronavirus spike peptide pools or control peptides (ViraFEST assay). CD4+ T lymphocytes from the unexposed donor were collected before the COVID-19 pandemic (2011-2018). With the Oncomine TCR Beta short-read assay, DNA from cultured CD4+ T cells was sequenced. TCRdb recomputed calls from the PCR reads with MiXCR, one row per CDR3 protein. The sample has under 7,000 distinct CDR3 sequences, 40% seen once. No antigen has been assigned to these receptors. Sequenced: CD4+ T cells from blood, cultured in vitro. These receptors came from a human donor in good health.

This clonotype is hyperexpanded within its sample. The junction shows a germline mismatch at one end, possibly a read error. The chain combines TRBV6-1 with TRBJ1-2; D call uncertain. The germline V gene encodes CDR1 MNHNS and CDR2 SASEGT. This CDR3 region has 15 residues. The CDR3 DNA follows: TGCGCCAGCAAAGGTATCGAGAGCCTCCTCTATGGCTACACCTTC. Protein sequence: CASKGIESLLYGYTF.

The chain couples TRBV7-2 to TRBJ1-5; D remains ambiguous. The CDR3 has 15 amino acids. Trimming left V 6 bases short and J 0 bases short, with 12 bases between. Germline CDR1 SGHTA, CDR2 FQGNSA. The CDR3 DNA sequence: TGTGCCAGCAGATACAGTGGCCATAGCAATCAGCCCCAGCATTTT. This translates into CASRYSGHSNQPQHF.

Within the sample, this clonotype is large. The chain uses TRBV5-1 and TRBJ1-2; D is undetermined. V was clipped by 0 bases and J by 4 bases, with 10 bases between them. The germline V gene encodes CDR1 SGHRS and CDR2 YFSETQ. This CDR3 contains 14 residues. The chain's CDR3 is CASSLDQVSYGYTF. In nucleotides, the CDR3 is TGCGCCAGCAGCTTGGATCAGGTCTCCTATGGCTACACCTTC.

The chain carries TRBV5-1 and TRBJ1-1; TRBD1 is a possible D gene (6 bases). The germline V and J ends were trimmed by 3 bases and 3 bases, with 18 bases remaining between them. Germline-derived CDR1 and CDR2 are SGHRS and YFSETQ. This CDR3 is 16 amino acids long. CDR3 DNA: TGCGCCAGCAGCTCAAACAGGGTCCTGGGGGACACTGAAGCTTTCTTT. This encodes CASSSNRVLGDTEAFF.

The chain is built from TRBV6-1 and TRBJ2-3; TRBD2 matches at 10 bases. CDR3 length equals 15 residues. After removal of 1 base from V and 4 bases from J, the junction contained 2 bases not matched to a gene. Germline-derived CDR1 and CDR2 are MNHNS and SASEGT. The CDR3 coding sequence is TGTGCCAGCAGTGAAGAAGCGGGGGGGCCAGATACGCAGTATTTT. Translated: CASSEEAGGPDTQYF.

V is TRBV7-9 and J is TRBJ1-2, with 7 nucleotides matching TRBD1. J was trimmed by 4 bases and V by 5 bases; bases with no gene match: 4. Germline values: CDR1 SEHNR, CDR2 FQNEAQ (reference sequence). The CDR3 runs 13 residues. The CDR3 DNA reads as TGTGCCAGCAGCCAGCCAGGGGGCTATGGCTACACCTTC. It specifies CASSQPGGYGYTF.

The V and J genes are TRBV6-1 and TRBJ2-2; D remains ambiguous. The CDR3 has 13 residues. Germline V gene sequence: CDR1 MNHNS, CDR2 SASEGT. Between the trimmed V and J ends, which lost 8 bases and 5 bases, there was a span of 12 bases. CDR3 sequence (DNA): TGTGCCAGCCTTACCCCCGGGACCGGGGAGCTGTTTTTT. It specifies CASLTPGTGELFF.

The chain uses TRBV11-2 and TRBJ2-7; D perhaps matches TRBD1 (5 bases). With 7 bases removed from V and 4 bases from J, the gap between germline ends came to 17 bases. CDR3 length: 14 residues. Per the germline V gene, CDR1 is SGHAT and CDR2 is FQNNGV. The CDR3 loop reads CASTPLGQLYEQYF. In nucleotides, the CDR3 is TGTGCCAGCACCCCCCTGGGGCAGTTATACGAGCAGTACTTC.